Shown below are 5 T cell receptor beta chains from a single sample sequenced in a study of blood T cell repertoires in COVID-19. Generated by immunoSEQ multiplex PCR, the TCRdb table keeps only in-frame clones and is missing some. The table records 84,000 or so clones, around 80% of them present only once. Sequenced input: peripheral blood. These receptors were taken from a woman aged 40 to 49 with active or convalescent COVID-19.

This chain connects TRBV28 to TRBJ1-5; no firm D call. This CDR3 spans 12 amino acids. V lost 6 bases, J lost 4 bases, and 7 bases lay in between. Germline V CDR1 and CDR2: MDHEN, SYDVKM. CDR3 region: CASSILNQPQHF. CDR3 nucleotide sequence: TGTGCCAGCAGCATACTAAATCAGCCCCAGCATTTT.

The genes are TRBV27 and TRBJ2-2; D may be TRBD1 (6 bases). Germline CDR1 and CDR2: MNHEY and SMNVEV (reference sequence). V was pared by 1 base and J by 1 base, with 7 bases between. The length of the CDR3 is 15 residues. CDR3 DNA sequence: TGTGCCAGCAGTTTATTCAGGGGGAACACCGGGGAGCTGTTTTTT. Its translation: CASSLFRGNTGELFF.

The chain uses TRBV4-2 and TRBJ1-2; TRBD1 is a possible D gene (6 bases). Germline CDR1 is LGHNA and CDR2 is YNFKEQ. This CDR3 contains 15 residues. Trimming pared 3 bases from V and 8 bases from J, leaving 19 bases between. The DNA of the CDR3 is TGTGCCAGCAGCCAGGATCAACAGGGAGACGGGGGCTACACCTTC. Translated: CASSQDQQGDGGYTF.

For the CDR3, the DNA is TGTGCCAGCAGCCCTGGACAGGGGTATGGCTACACCTTC. Its translation: CASSPGQGYGYTF. V and J are TRBV7-3 and TRBJ1-2; 9 positions match TRBD1. CDR3 length: 13 amino acids. Germline CDR1 and CDR2: SGHTA and FQGTGA. V lost 5 bases to trimming and J lost 5 bases; unmatched junction nucleotides: 3. The entire variable domain, with the rest obtained from reference TRBV7-3 and TRBJ1-2, is as follows: GAGVSQTPSNKVTEKGKYVELRCDPISGHTALYWYRQSLGQGPEFLIYFQGTGAADDSGLPNDRFFAVRPEGSVSTLKIQRTERGDSAVYLCASSPGQGYGYTFGSGTRLTVV.

The J gene is TRBJ1-1, the V gene TRBV7-9, with 8 bases aligning to TRBD1. The J segment lost 10 bases and the V segment lost 5 bases, leaving 9 bases of the junction unmatched. In germline, CDR1 is SEHNR, CDR2 FQNEAQ (reference sequence). The CDR3 contains 13 residues. In DNA, the CDR3 is TGTGCCAGCAGCCCGACAGGGGTGGTATTAGCTTTCTTT. It specifies CASSPTGVVLAFF.